This is a list of T cell receptor beta chains from one sample in a study of CD8+CD57+ T cells in acquired aplastic anemia. TCRdb redid the calling of the reads with MiXCR, one entry per CDR3 protein. The sample holds under 250,000 distinct CDR3 sequences, around 43% seen once. The sequencing sample was made of sorted CD4+, CD8+, or CD8+CD57+ T cells (not recorded which) from PBMCs. Receptor source: a human donor with aplastic anemia. The conserved cysteine and the conserved F or W are not part of the CDR3 here. The D gene is left open where the match is weak.

TRBJ2-7 TRBV27 . ASRDGSPSYEQY
TRBJ2-7 TRBV20-1 TRBD2 SAGESGVPLYEQY
TRBJ1-6 TRBV4-2 . ASSQDRQSNSPLH
TRBJ2-7 TRBV2 . ASSGTDPLIYEQY
TRBJ2-1 TRBV27 TRBD1 ASSLFTGQGSYNEQF
TRBJ1-4 TRBV6-2/TRBV6-3 . ASRNMEKLS
TRBJ2-7 TRBV5-1 . ASSLDGLYEQY
TRBJ1-2 TRBV7-2 . ASSLRSYGYT
TRBJ2-1 TRBV2 . ASSLVRLGEQF
TRBJ2-3 TRBV14 . ASSQEGWGAQY
TRBJ2-1 TRBV13 TRBD2 ASSTLAGGSSYNEQF
TRBJ1-1 TRBV5-1 . ASSLNSVNSEAF
TRBJ1-6 TRBV20-1 . SYKQGRYNSPLH
TRBJ2-7 TRBV11-2 . ASSLDPREFTYEQY
TRBJ1-5 TRBV30 . AWSVPDRSNQPQH
TRBJ2-3 TRBV4-3 TRBD2 ATAYLAGGYNEQY
TRBJ2-7 TRBV12-3/TRBV12-4 TRBD1 ASRQDRGEQY
TRBJ2-2 TRBV4-1 . ATQWPQTGELF
TRBJ1-2 TRBV2 . ASSQGVERARDGYT
TRBJ2-7 TRBV7-2 TRBD2 ASSPVGTSDYEQY
TRBJ2-5 TRBV19 . ASRDRPGRLY
TRBJ1-1 TRBV7-9 . ASSPSDGWLEAF
TRBJ2-1 TRBV29-1 TRBD2 SAKGTSGNEQF
TRBJ1-1 TRBV15 . ATSREQSNTEAF
TRBJ2-1 TRBV5-8 TRBD1 ASSLALMGQGRRNEQF
TRBJ1-2 TRBV27 . ASSPQGGVGDGYT
TRBJ2-5 TRBV14 TRBD1 ASSQGDRDDQETQY
TRBJ1-1 TRBV10-2 . ASSDRDADFEAF
TRBJ2-3 TRBV9 TRBD2 ASSVFTSGSRDTQY
TRBJ1-1 TRBV20-1 TRBD1 SARFSGTVNTEAF
TRBJ2-3 TRBV7-9 . ASSLVPGEGDTDTQY
TRBJ1-1 TRBV7-9 . ASSLLWDTNTEAF
TRBJ1-5 TRBV10-1 TRBD1 ASRSGQEFNQPQH
TRBJ1-1 TRBV10-3 . AISGDKGNTEAF
TRBJ1-3 TRBV5-4 . ASSAPGDGNTIY
TRBJ2-1 TRBV19 . ASRATLSDYNEQF
TRBJ2-7 TRBV2 . ATSRQDSGVEQY
TRBJ2-1 TRBV20-1 TRBD1 SAKAGGIYNEQF
TRBJ2-3 TRBV20-1 . SADGTSTDTQY
TRBJ2-7 TRBV10-2 TRBD1 ASRTGTGGAYEQY
TRBJ2-1 TRBV3-1 TRBD2 ASSQERGINEQF
TRBJ1-3 TRBV15 . ATSRDRVGTGNTIY
TRBJ2-7 TRBV20-1 . SARDQDNSYEQY
TRBJ1-1 TRBV7-9 . ASSLIQTEAF
TRBJ1-6 TRBV30 . AWGGLTYNSPLH
TRBJ2-3 TRBV3-1 . ASSQDYGRIPVADTQY
TRBJ1-1 TRBV7-7 . ASSSDTEAF
TRBJ2-2 TRBV7-9 TRBD2 ASSLGTSWVTGELF